This T cell receptor (beta chain) was retrieved from a study of blood T cell repertoires in COVID-19. Study information: Some COVID-19 samples were acute and others convalescent; all came from the United States, Italy and Spain. In each case, the material was cDNA or gDNA derived from T cells, B-cell-depleted T cells, or PBMCs.

Original handling: Reference gene primer amplification yielded estimated nucleated cell counts. This table comes from immunoSEQ multiplex PCR, and its TCRdb copy is limited to in-frame clones, with some not included. V, J and clone size are taken as reported in that table, and D and trimming were inferred from the DNA itself. Of 16,000 or so clones in the sample, roughly 87% were seen once. This TCR derives from a man older than 75 with acute or convalescent COVID-19. What was sequenced was peripheral blood.

CDR3 amino acids: CASSFPGGAFF. In DNA form, the CDR3 reads TGTGCCAGCAGCTTTCCCGGGGGAGCTTTCTTT. The chain links TRBV11-2 to TRBJ1-1; TRBD1 might be the D (5 bases). The CDR3 runs 11 residues. V lost 3 bases and J 10 bases, leaving 9 bases between the germline ends. Germline-derived CDR1 and CDR2 are SGHAT and FQNNGV.